The TCR beta chain under discussion was sequenced for a study of regulatory T cells in long-lasting Graves disease. Study-level background: Antithyroid drugs had been taken under 3 months by newly diagnosed Graves' patients.

Through Arm-PCR of CDR3 regions and iRepertoire HTBI primers, TCR beta libraries were built. TCRdb re-derived calls from the multiplex PCR reads in MiXCR, one entry per CDR3 protein. This repertoire shows 400,000 to 450,000 distinct CDR3 sequences, about 17% found once; its top ten account for about 11%. Time point indicated: newly diagnosed GD, antithyroid drugs for less than 3 months. Generation of the TCR library employed RNA extracted from PBMCs. Germline V CDR1 and CDR2: MGHRA, YSYEKL. CDR3 length equals 16 residues. The ends were cut back, 1 base at V and 1 base at J, with 13 bases in the middle. These data are also associated with another study on T cells in Graves' hyperthyroidism and ophthalmopathy. In that study: Median prediction lead before ophthalmopathy onset was around seven months with the model.

The receptor comes from a woman under 40 with Graves disease. Here the sequenced sample was peripheral blood mononuclear cells (PBMCs), taken at new diagnosis, from a patient treated with antithyroid drugs. The chain combines TRBV4-1 with TRBJ1-1; D remains ambiguous. The CDR3 reads CASSQARPGGNTEAFF. The CDR3, as DNA: TGCGCCAGCAGCCAAGCCCGTCCCGGAGGGAACACTGAAGCTTTCTTT.